Listed here is a single T cell receptor beta chain. Expressed TCRB transcripts were sequenced because the entire RNA isolate underwent reverse transcription. This table comes from immunoSEQ multiplex PCR, and its TCRdb copy is limited to in-frame clones, with some not included. The table has hundreds of thousands of clones, around 16% seen once. By way of CD45RO/CCR7/CD25/CD127/CD95/CD27, the CD4+ regulatory, stem cell-like memory, central memory and naive cells were sorted. Each sorted population was over 98% pure. This specimen comes from a study of beta chain features in type 1 diabetes. Germline assignment: CDR1 SGHVS and CDR2 FQNEAQ. Trimming pared 6 bases from V and 5 bases from J, leaving 16 bases between. The CDR3 totals 14 residues.

The receptor was derived from a man between 18 and 29 years old in good health. This chain joins TRBV7-8 and TRBJ2-5; TRBD2 might be the D (5 bases). The source material was naive CD4+ T cells from blood. The CDR3 protein is CASRPTRQGETQYF. CDR3 coding DNA: TGTGCCAGCAGGCCTACTAGACAAGGGGAGACCCAGTACTTC.